Listed below are T cell receptor beta chains from one sample, sequenced in a study of blood T cell repertoires in COVID-19. Assay: immunoSEQ multiplex PCR; the TCRdb copy retains only in-frame clones and omits some. The sample holds roughly 68,000 clones, about 82% seen once. Source material: peripheral blood. The receptor set was obtained from a man aged 50 or older with acute or convalescent COVID-19. Both conserved end residues are part of each CDR3. D genes are given only for firm matches. The size of a clone is reported for some rows only, either as once, few or many, or as a class for expanded clones.

TGTGCCAGCAGTTATGATCGGTACCCCCGGGCACCCCTCCACTTT | CASSYDRYPRAPLHF | TRBV6-5 | NA | NA | TRBJ1-6
TGTGCCACCAGTGACCCAGGGGGGCGAGAGACCCAGTACTTC | CATSDPGGRETQYF | TRBV24-1 | NA | NA | TRBJ2-5
TGCGCCAGCAGCTTACAGGGGGCATCGCTCTACGAGCAGTACTTC | CASSLQGASLYEQYF | TRBV5-1 | NA | TRBD1 | TRBJ2-7
TGTGCCAGTAGTATAGGGGGGGAGACTGAAGCTTTCTTT | CASSIGGETEAFF | TRBV19 | few | NA | TRBJ1-1
TGTGCCAGCTCACGGGACAGGTCGGAGACCCAGTACTTC | CASSRDRSETQYF | TRBV18 | once | TRBD1 | TRBJ2-5
TGTGCCAGCAGCCAAGAGCGGATCGGCCTGCAGTCTGAGCAGTTCTTC | CASSQERIGLQSEQFF | TRBV4-2 | NA | NA | TRBJ2-1
TGTGCCAGTAGTAGAGCGGGAGTTTACAATGAGCAGTTCTTC | CASSRAGVYNEQFF | TRBV19 | NA | TRBD2 | TRBJ2-1
TGTGCCAGCAGTTTGGGGGAGGGGTGGTCCGAGCAGTACTTC | CASSLGEGWSEQYF | TRBV27 | NA | TRBD2 | TRBJ2-7
TGCGCCAGCAGCCTGGTGGGACAGGGGAATGGCTACACCTTC | CASSLVGQGNGYTF | TRBV5-1 | NA | TRBD1 | TRBJ1-2
TGCGCCAGCAGCTTGGGAGGTCAGATTTACACAGATACGCAGTATTTT | CASSLGGQIYTDTQYF | TRBV5-1 | NA | NA | TRBJ2-3
TGTGCCAGCAGCCCCGGGGGATCACAGGGGGACACTGAAGCTTTCTTT | CASSPGGSQGDTEAFF | TRBV5-4 | NA | TRBD1 | TRBJ1-1
TGTGCCAGCAGCGTGAGGACAGGGATAGAAGATACGCAGTATTTT | CASSVRTGIEDTQYF | TRBV5-6 | NA | TRBD1 | TRBJ2-3
TGTGCCAGCAGCAGGGGGGGTCCTGGCTACACCTTC | CASSRGGPGYTF | TRBV11-2 | NA | NA | TRBJ1-2
TGTGCCAGCAGCTTAGAGGGACACCCGAACACTGAAGCTTTCTTT | CASSLEGHPNTEAFF | TRBV7-9 | NA | NA | TRBJ1-1
TGTGCCAGCATCCAGGGGTCCCCCTATAATTCACCCCTCCACTTT | CASIQGSPYNSPLHF | TRBV11-2 | NA | NA | TRBJ1-6
TGTGCCAGTTCCTCCGACAGGGCATACACAGATACGCAGTATTTT | CASSSDRAYTDTQYF | TRBV19 | NA | TRBD1 | TRBJ2-3
TGTGCCAGCAGCTTAGGTTGGGCTGCTGGGGCCAACGTCCTGACTTTC | CASSLGWAAGANVLTF | TRBV7-8 | NA | NA | TRBJ2-6
TGCGCCAGCAGCGAAGGGGACACTGAAGCTTTCTTT | CASSEGDTEAFF | TRBV5-1 | once | NA | TRBJ1-1
TGTGCTAGCAGCTTAGGGGCAGTCACAGATACGCAGTATTTT | CASSLGAVTDTQYF | TRBV7-7 | NA | NA | TRBJ2-3
TGCAGTGCTAGCAAGCGGGGGGGCCAGTTCTTC | CSASKRGGQFF | TRBV20-1 | NA | TRBD2 | TRBJ2-1
TGTGCCAGCAGTTATTTGAGGGATACTGAAGCTTTCTTT | CASSYLRDTEAFF | TRBV2 | few | NA | TRBJ1-1
TGCGCCAGCAGCGAAGGTGCAGGGAATCAGCCCCAGCATTTT | CASSEGAGNQPQHF | TRBV4-1 | many | NA | TRBJ1-5
TGTGCCAGCAGTACCCTCCCTGGACTCAACACTGAAGCTTTCTTT | CASSTLPGLNTEAFF | TRBV6-5 | NA | NA | TRBJ1-1
TGTGCCAGTAGTATGGACAAAGGGGGTTGGGATCAGCCCCAGCATTTT | CASSMDKGGWDQPQHF | TRBV19 | NA | NA | TRBJ1-5
TGTGCCAGCAGCTTAGACGTTACCGGGAGAGGGGCCGAGCAGTACTTC | CASSLDVTGRGAEQYF | TRBV7-2 | NA | NA | TRBJ2-7
TGTGCAAGTCGCTTACCAGGTACAAGAATGGAGACCCAGTACTTC | CASRLPGTRMETQYF | TRBV12-2 | NA | NA | TRBJ2-5
TGTGCCAGCAGCGAACTAGCGGGGGGGGCCGGGGAGCTGTTTTTT | CASSELAGGAGELFF | TRBV2 | once | TRBD2 | TRBJ2-2
TGTGCCACCCAGAGGGGAGGACCGAATGAGCAGTTCTTC | CATQRGGPNEQFF | TRBV24-1 | few | NA | TRBJ2-1
TGTGCCTGGAGCGTTACAGGGGGCTACCTCAATGAGCAGTTCTTC | CAWSVTGGYLNEQFF | TRBV30 | few | TRBD1 | TRBJ2-1